The clone carrying this T cell receptor beta chain was seen a few times. The record originates from a study of T-cell reconstitution after alpha-beta-depleted transplantation in children. Unique molecular identifiers were incorporated when the TCRbeta library was constructed. TCRdb fed the PCR reads into MiXCR, producing one record per CDR3 protein. The sample records about 610,000 distinct CDR3 sequences, about 10% being singletons. Germline V gene data show CDR1 as SGDLS and CDR2 as YYNGEE. The length of the CDR3 is 15 residues. Trimming pared 2 bases from V and 7 bases from J, leaving 18 bases between.

Specimen: PBMCs from the stem cell graft donor, collected from the stem cell graft. The receptor was isolated from a human donor who donated a stem cell graft to a child with acute myeloid leukemia. This chain joins TRBV9 and TRBJ1-2; perhaps TRBD1 as D (6 bases). The CDR3 loop reads CASSVSGTGASGYTF. The CDR3 DNA is TGTGCCAGCAGCGTTTCGGGTACGGGGGCAAGTGGCTACACCTTC.